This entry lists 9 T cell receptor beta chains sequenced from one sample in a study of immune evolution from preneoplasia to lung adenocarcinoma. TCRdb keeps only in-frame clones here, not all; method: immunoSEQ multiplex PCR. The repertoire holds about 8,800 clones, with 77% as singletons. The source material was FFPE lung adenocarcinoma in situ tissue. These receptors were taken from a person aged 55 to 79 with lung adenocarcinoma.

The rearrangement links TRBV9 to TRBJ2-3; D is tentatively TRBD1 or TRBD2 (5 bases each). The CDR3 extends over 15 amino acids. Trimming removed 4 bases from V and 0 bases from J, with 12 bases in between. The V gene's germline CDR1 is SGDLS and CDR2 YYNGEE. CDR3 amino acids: CASSTSGTSTDTQYF. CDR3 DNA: TGTGCCAGCAGCACCTCCGGGACCAGCACAGATACGCAGTATTTT.

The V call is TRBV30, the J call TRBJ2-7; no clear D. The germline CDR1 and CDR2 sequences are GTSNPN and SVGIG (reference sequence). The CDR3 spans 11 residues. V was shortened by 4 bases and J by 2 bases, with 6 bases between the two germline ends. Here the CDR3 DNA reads TGTGCCTGGAAGAGACCCTACGAGCAGTACTTC. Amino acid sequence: CAWKRPYEQYF.

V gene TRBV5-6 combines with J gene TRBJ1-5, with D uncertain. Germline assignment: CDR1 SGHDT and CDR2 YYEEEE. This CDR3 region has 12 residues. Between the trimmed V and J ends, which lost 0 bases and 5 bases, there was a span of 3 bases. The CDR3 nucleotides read TGTGCCAGCAGCTTGGGAGATCAGCCCCAGCATTTT. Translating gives CASSLGDQPQHF.

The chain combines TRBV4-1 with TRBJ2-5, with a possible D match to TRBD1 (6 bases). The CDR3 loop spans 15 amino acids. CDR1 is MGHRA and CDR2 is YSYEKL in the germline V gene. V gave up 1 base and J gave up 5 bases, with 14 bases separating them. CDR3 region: CASSQVGTGRETQYF. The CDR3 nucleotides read TGCGCCAGCAGCCAAGTAGGTACAGGGCGGGAGACCCAGTACTTC.

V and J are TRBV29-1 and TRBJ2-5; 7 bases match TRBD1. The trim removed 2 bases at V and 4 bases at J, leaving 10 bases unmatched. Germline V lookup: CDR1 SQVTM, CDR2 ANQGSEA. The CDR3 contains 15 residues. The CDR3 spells CSVESKTGLGETQYF. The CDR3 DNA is TGCAGCGTTGAAAGCAAGACAGGGCTAGGAGAGACCCAGTACTTC. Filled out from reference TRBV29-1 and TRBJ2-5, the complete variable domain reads SAVISQKPSRDICQRGTSLTIQCQVDSQVTMMFWYRQQPGQSLTLIATANQGSEATYESGFVIDKFPISRPNLTFSTLTVSNMSPEDSSIYLCSVESKTGLGETQYFGPGTRLLVL.

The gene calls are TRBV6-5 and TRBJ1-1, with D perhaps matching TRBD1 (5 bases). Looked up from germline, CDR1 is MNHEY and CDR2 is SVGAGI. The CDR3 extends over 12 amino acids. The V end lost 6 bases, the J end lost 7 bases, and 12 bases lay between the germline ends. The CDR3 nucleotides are TGTGCCAGCAGCCAAGGGGCGTTTGAAGCTTTCTTT. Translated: CASSQGAFEAFF.

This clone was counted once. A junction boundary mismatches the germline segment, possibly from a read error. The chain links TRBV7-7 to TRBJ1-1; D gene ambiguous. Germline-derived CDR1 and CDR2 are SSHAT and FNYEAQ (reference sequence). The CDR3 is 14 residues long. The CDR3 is CASSLQRLNTEAFF. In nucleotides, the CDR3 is TGTGCTAGCAGCTTGCAACGATTGAACACTGAAGCTTTCTTT.

The CDR3 is CASSAQSGTGSYEQYF. The CDR3, as DNA: TGTGCCAGCAGCGCCCAGTCCGGGACAGGGTCCTACGAGCAGTACTTC. The chain links TRBV11-3 to TRBJ2-7, with 9 bases aligning to TRBD1. Germline-derived CDR1 and CDR2 are SGHNT and YENEEA. Germline trimming cut 5 bases from V and 1 base from J; bases unmatched to any gene: 9. The CDR3 sequence is 16 residues long. Complete variable domain (other parts from reference TRBV11-3 and TRBJ2-7): EAGVVQSPRYKIIEKKQPVAFWCNPISGHNTLYWYLQNLGQGPELLIRYENEEAVDDSQLPKDRFSAERLKGVDSTLKIQPAELGDSAVYLCASSAQSGTGSYEQYFGPGTRLTVT.

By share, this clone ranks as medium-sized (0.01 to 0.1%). Here the CDR3 reads CASSVNYNNEQFF. The CDR3 DNA reads as TGTGCCAGCAGCGTGAACTATAACAATGAGCAGTTCTTC. The chain carries TRBV9 and TRBJ2-1, with unresolved D. Germline lookup yields CDR1 SGDLS and CDR2 YYNGEE. The CDR3 runs to 13 residues. The V and J ends lost 2 bases and 5 bases respectively, with 8 bases between them.